Below, 3 T cell receptor beta chains from the same sample are listed, as sequenced in a study of cytomegalovirus exposure and HLA in healthy donors. PCR involved 60 Vbeta and 13 Jbeta primers. TCRdb's table, derived via immunoSEQ multiplex PCR, lists solely in-frame clones and lacks some. The sample shows approximately 85,000 clones, 80% of them seen only once. The sequenced material came from PBMCs. The receptors stem from a man aged 30 to 39 in good health and CMV-seronegative.

V and J are TRBV6-5 and TRBJ1-1; TRBD1 agrees at 7 bases. The V and J ends lost 7 bases and 0 bases, in that order; junction bases with no gene match: 8. This CDR3 comprises 15 residues. Germline V gene data show CDR1 as MNHEY and CDR2 as SVGAGI. The CDR3 loop is CASKPSGTVNTEAFF. The CDR3 nucleotides are TGTGCCAGCAAGCCTTCAGGGACAGTGAACACTGAAGCTTTCTTT.

This clone has only a few counts. CDR3 sequence reads: CASSFEREFYNEQFF. In nucleotides, the CDR3 is TGTGCCAGCAGCTTCGAGCGGGAGTTCTACAATGAGCAGTTCTTC. The chain employs TRBV7-4 and TRBJ2-1, with 8 bases aligning to TRBD2. The trim removed 3 bases at V and 3 bases at J, leaving 4 bases unmatched. Per germline, CDR1 SGHVT and CDR2 SQSDAQ. The CDR3 is 15 amino acids.

V and J are TRBV27 and TRBJ2-7, with D maybe TRBD2 (6 bases). This CDR3 spans 14 amino acids. Germline V gene lookup returns CDR1 MNHEY and CDR2 SMNVEV (reference sequence). Trimming left V 4 bases short and J 5 bases short, with 15 bases between. This CDR3 reads CASSYIGGVDEQYF. The CDR3 nucleotides are TGTGCCAGCAGTTATATCGGGGGTGTGGACGAGCAGTACTTC.